Listed below are T cell receptor beta chains from one sample, sequenced in a study of blood T cell repertoires in COVID-19. Data came from immunoSEQ multiplex PCR; TCRdb stores just in-frame clones and leaves some out. The data hold 200,000 to 300,000 clones, with 87% observed a single time. The sequencing input was peripheral blood. The receptors derive from a woman aged 35 to 49 who had recovered from COVID-19. Each CDR3 is given with its conserved first and last residue. The D gene is left open where the match is weak. Clone size is stated in some rows and not others, as once, few, many or a class when expanded.

>TRBV7-7|few|TRBJ2-2|TRBD1
TGTGCTAGCAGCCCCGGGACAGGGAACACCGGGGAGCTGTTTTTT
CASSPGTGNTGELFF
>TRBV6-5|-|TRBJ1-5|-
TGTGCCAGCAGCCAGATTAGCAATCAGCCCCAGCATTTT
CASSQISNQPQHF
>TRBV9|-|TRBJ1-2|TRBD1
TGTGCCAGCAGCGCCCCCGACAGGGGAATTAACTATGGCTACACCTTC
CASSAPDRGINYGYTF
>TRBV13|once|TRBJ2-4|TRBD2
TGTGCCAGCAGCTCTGGAGCTTGGGGGGGACTAGCCAAAAACATTCAGTACTTC
CASSSGAWGGLAKNIQYF
>TRBV5-6|-|TRBJ2-7|TRBD1
TGTGCCAGCAGCTCCGGGACAGCCTACGAGCAGTACTTC
CASSSGTAYEQYF
>TRBV9|-|TRBJ2-2|TRBD1
TGTGCCAGCAGCGAACGAGTACAGGGGGCGAACACCGGGGAGCTGTTTTTT
CASSERVQGANTGELFF
>TRBV19|-|TRBJ2-3|-
TGTGCCAGTAGTCTCTACCGAGGGAGGTCCAACACAGATACGCAGTATTTT
CASSLYRGRSNTDTQYF
>TRBV27|-|TRBJ2-2|TRBD1
TGTGCCAGCAGTCCCCTGGACAGGGGTGTAGTGTACACCGGGGAGCTGTTTTTT
CASSPLDRGVVYTGELFF
>TRBV6-6|-|TRBJ2-1|TRBD1
TGTGCCAGCAGTAATCCGGGACAGGGATACAATGAGCAGTTCTTC
CASSNPGQGYNEQFF
>TRBV2|-|TRBJ2-5|-
TGTGCCAGCAGTGAAGCGCAAGGGCGGGGGCCGTACCAAGAGACCCAGTACTTC
CASSEAQGRGPYQETQYF
>TRBV12-3/TRBV12-4|once|TRBJ1-4|-
TGTGCCAGCAGTTTTCCCCTCGGAAAACTGTTTTTT
CASSFPLGKLFF
>TRBV12-5|-|TRBJ1-2|-
TGTGCTAGTGGTTTGGTACCGGGGAGTGACTACACCTTC
CASGLVPGSDYTF
>TRBV6-6|-|TRBJ1-2|TRBD1
TGTGCCAGCAGTCCAGTCTGGGGACAGGACAACGCAAACTATGGCTACACCTTC
CASSPVWGQDNANYGYTF
>TRBV19|-|TRBJ1-1|-
TGTGCCAGTAGTATAGCGGTTTACACTGAAGCTTTCTTT
CASSIAVYTEAFF
>TRBV7-9|-|TRBJ1-4|-
TGTGCCAGCAGCTCTCAGGGGTGGTCAACTAATGAAAAACTGTTTTTT
CASSSQGWSTNEKLFF
>TRBV11-2|-|TRBJ1-2|-
TGTGCCAGCAGAACTACAGGTTCTCCTTATGGCTACACCTTC
CASRTTGSPYGYTF
>TRBV5-4|-|TRBJ2-3|TRBD2
TGTGCCAGCAGTCCTAATAGCGGGGGTGCGACAGATACGCAGTATTTT
CASSPNSGGATDTQYF
>TRBV7-9|few|TRBJ1-6|-
TGTGCCAGCGCACCGGCTATGACAGCATGGAATTCACCCCTCCACTTT
CASAPAMTAWNSPLHF
>TRBV5-4|-|TRBJ1-2|-
TGTGCCAGCAGCCACCGCAGGGACTATGGCTACACCTTC
CASSHRRDYGYTF
>TRBV11-2|-|TRBJ2-3|TRBD1
TGTGCCAGCAGCTACCGGGACAGGGGAGGTACGCAGTATTTT
CASSYRDRGGTQYF
>TRBV10-1|few|TRBJ2-2|TRBD1
TGCGCCAGCAGTGGGACAGGGGCTTCGGACACCGGGGAGCTGTTTTTT
CASSGTGASDTGELFF
>TRBV5-1|-|TRBJ1-4|-
TGCGCCAGCAGCTTCATTACAGGGTATAATGAAAAACTGTTTTTT
CASSFITGYNEKLFF
>TRBV7-3|-|TRBJ1-2|-
TGTGCCAGCAGCCCGTCCCGCGGGGCTAACTATGGCTACACCTTC
CASSPSRGANYGYTF
>TRBV12-5|-|TRBJ1-5|TRBD1
TGTGCTAGTGGTGCCGACAGGGTTCCCGGGGGGCCCCAGCATTTT
CASGADRVPGGPQHF
>TRBV6-5|-|TRBJ2-1|TRBD1
TGTGCCAGTACGGGGACAGTGTACAATGAGCAGTTCTTC
CASTGTVYNEQFF
>TRBV4-2|-|TRBJ1-2|TRBD1
TGTGCCAGCAGCCAAGCTGACAGGGAGGATGGCTACACCTTC
CASSQADREDGYTF
>TRBV7-3|-|TRBJ1-1|TRBD1
TGTGCCAGCAGCCTAACAGGGGGCTACGCTGAAGCTTTCTTT
CASSLTGGYAEAFF
>TRBV4-1|-|TRBJ1-2|-
TGCGCCAGCAGCCAGGAAGCGCGGGGGAGGTACGGTGGCTACACCTTC
CASSQEARGRYGGYTF
>TRBV6-5|once|TRBJ2-5|TRBD1
TGTGCCAGCAGTTACGGCAGGGGGCGGGAGACCCAGTACTTC
CASSYGRGRETQYF
>TRBV7-9|-|TRBJ1-6|TRBD1
TGTGCCAGCAGCCGACAGGGGAATTCACCCCTCCACTTT
CASSRQGNSPLHF
>TRBV2|-|TRBJ1-2|TRBD1
TGTGCCAGCAATAAACCCGGGACAGGGGCCTCATTCTATGGCTACACCTTC
CASNKPGTGASFYGYTF
>TRBV6-4|-|TRBJ1-2|-
TGTGCCAGCAGTCCTCGACAGGAAAGTAACTATGGCTACACCTTC
CASSPRQESNYGYTF
>TRBV4-1|-|TRBJ2-4|TRBD1
TGCGCCAGCAGCCAAGGTCCGGCGGACAGGGAGTACTTC
CASSQGPADREYF
>TRBV4-3|-|TRBJ1-2|-
TGCGCCAGCAGCCAATTTTCAGGTGCAGTTAACTATGGCTACACCTTC
CASSQFSGAVNYGYTF
>TRBV11-2|-|TRBJ2-1|-
TGTGCCAGCAGCTTGGCAGGAACCTACAATGAGCAGTTCTTC
CASSLAGTYNEQFF
>TRBV5-4|-|TRBJ2-3|-
TGTGCCAGCAGCTTGCGAACAGAGACCCGCACAGATACGCAGTATTTT
CASSLRTETRTDTQYF
>TRBV5-6|-|TRBJ1-2|-
TGTGCCAGCAGCTCCAGGGTTAGCTTGAACTATGGCTACACCTTC
CASSSRVSLNYGYTF
>TRBV9|-|TRBJ2-1|TRBD2
TGTGCCAGCAGCTTGCTAGCGGGGGGGCCTGAGGAGCAGTTCTTC
CASSLLAGGPEEQFF
>TRBV4-1|-|TRBJ1-2|-
TGCGCCAGCAGCCACCATGCCGGGGGGCGAATCCTATCCTATGGCTACACCTTC
CASSHHAGGRILSYGYTF
>TRBV3-1/TRBV3-2|-|TRBJ1-2|-
TGTGCCAGCAGCCTCCGGGGAGGGGGCTATGGCTACACCTTC
CASSLRGGGYGYTF
>TRBV6-5|-|TRBJ1-2|-
TGTGCCAGCAGTCGGTCGGGGAACTATGGCTACACCTTC
CASSRSGNYGYTF